This TCR beta chain was identified during a study of Ad26.COV2.S vaccination and SARS-CoV-2 variants. This clone has a single count. Treatment specified: over 15 received Ad26.COV2.S at low or high dose, single or two shots; about 5 received placebo; per-sample allocation not given. Vaccine and placebo recipients were sampled on day 63 after the first injection. Using immunoSEQ multiplex PCR, the repertoire was profiled, and TCRdb retains in-frame clones only, with some absent. The data hold 380,000 or so clones, with 80% to 90% observed a single time. Trimming stripped 1 base from V and 7 bases from J, with 13 bases between. The CDR3 loop spans 15 amino acids. Germline V gene sequence: CDR1 SGHTA, CDR2 FQGNSA.

The starting material was peripheral blood, obtained in a trial of Ad26.COV2.S vaccine versus placebo. V is TRBV7-2 and J is TRBJ1-4; the D gene is possibly TRBD1 (5 bases). This TCR came from a person aged 18-60 years who received the Ad26.COV2.S COVID-19 vaccine or a placebo. Written as DNA, the CDR3 is TGTGCCAGCAGCTTAGATAATATGGGACTTGAAAAACTGTTTTTT. Translating gives CASSLDNMGLEKLFF.